This TCR beta chain originates from a study of Ad26.COV2.S vaccination and SARS-CoV-2 variants. Overall study: The authors gave Ad26.COV2.S intramuscularly, either once or twice 56 days apart.

Treatment here: some 19 received Ad26.COV2.S at low or high dose, single or two shots; roughly five received placebo; per-sample allocation not given. The samples date from day 63 after the first vaccine or placebo injection. General study results and limits: With respect to non-spike TCR breadth, vaccine and placebo recipients were similar. Reports say spike-specific CD8+ and CD4+ T cell responses covered substantial breadth after vaccination. The TCR-based breadth and depth measures might underestimate overall T cell responses.

The CDR3 consists of 13 residues. With 2 bases removed from V and 5 bases from J, the gap between germline ends came to 11 bases. Germline values: CDR1 SGHNT, CDR2 YYREEE (reference sequence). TCRdb's table, derived via immunoSEQ multiplex PCR, lists solely in-frame clones and lacks some. The sample includes about 680,000 clones, roughly 90% of them seen just once. Worth noting for this clone: The antigen is unknown.

Sequencing was performed on peripheral blood, taken in a trial of Ad26.COV2.S vaccine versus placebo. This receptor was taken from a person between 18 and 65 years old who received the Ad26.COV2.S COVID-19 vaccine or a placebo. This chain connects TRBV5-4 to TRBJ2-7; the D gene could be TRBD1 or TRBD2 (5 bases each). The CDR3: CASSFPGTNEQYF. DNA of the CDR3: TGTGCCAGCAGCTTCCCCGGGACCAACGAGCAGTACTTC.